This T cell receptor (beta chain) originates from a study of blood T cell repertoires in COVID-19. In the authors' workflow: Estimation of nucleated cell counts was performed using reference gene primer amplification. This table comes from immunoSEQ multiplex PCR, and its TCRdb copy is limited to in-frame clones, with some not included. For V, J and clone size, that table is used; D and trimming come from the DNA. The sample yields about 190,000 clones, just under 85% seen once. CDR1 is MNHEY, CDR2 SMNVEV, per germline (reference sequence). Unmatched junction bases numbered 5, after V lost 2 bases and J lost 6 bases. The CDR3 is 14 residues long.

Source material: peripheral blood. The chain uses TRBV27 and TRBJ2-7; TRBD1 matches at 9 bases. The sequence was obtained from a woman in her seventies with active or convalescent COVID-19. The CDR3 DNA reads as TGTGCCAGCAGTTTAAACAGGGGGCAGGGCGAGCAGTACTTC. Translating it yields CASSLNRGQGEQYF.